The clone carrying this T cell receptor (beta chain) is deemed medium-sized. What it binds is unknown. The data stem from a study of HIV-infected patients and healthy controls. The study, taken as a whole, reports: Compared with controls, mean Gini indices were significantly raised in HIV-infected repertoires, possibly indicating oligoclonality. The diversity differences were not explained by slight age and sex differences between study cohorts.

Roughly three months, about 14 weeks, into antiretroviral therapy, follow-up blood was collected. The repertoire came from unfractionated whole blood and reflected all unsorted peripheral T cells. The RNA source was an approximately 2.6 ml peripheral blood draw. Reverse transcription used roughly 480 ng RNA and constant-region primers for alpha and beta. Using multiplexing indices, alpha and beta chain libraries were generated apart by chain-specific third strand synthesis. Each cDNA molecule was barcoded, and a single primer pair amplified each chain. TCRdb re-called the 5' RACE reads through MiXCR, storing one row per CDR3 protein. In the table there are thousands of distinct CDR3 sequences, 8.7% of which are singletons. The CDR3 loop spans 14 amino acids. Germline CDR1 reads LGHDT; CDR2 reads YNNKEL (reference sequence). The V end was cut by 0 bases, the J end by 5 bases, with 11 bases between.

The chain recombines TRBV3-1 with TRBJ2-7, with D perhaps TRBD1 (6 bases). The TCR originated in an adult with HIV infection. The source material was blood, sampled during antiretroviral therapy. The CDR3 DNA follows: TGTGCCAGCAGCCAAGAACAGGGTCCGAACGAGCAGTACTTC. It is translated as CASSQEQGPNEQYF.